The clone carrying this T cell receptor beta chain is a singleton in its sample. This record comes from a study of human T cells and chemical hapten exposure. About the research overall: A mostly female patient group had alopecia areata, totalis or universalis.

The library put unique molecular identifiers onto individual cDNA molecules. In the original workflow: Counting gave a median of around 100,000 TCRs per sample, with values ranging from about 23,224 to 700,000. TCRdb used MiXCR to reprocess the RACE reads, holding one entry per CDR3 protein. These V and J calls rely on TCRdb rather than the paper's analysis. The sample holds about 120,000 distinct CDR3 sequences; around an eighth are singletons and the top ten take around 2.8%. V gave up 12 bases and J gave up 3 bases, with 13 bases separating them. The germline CDR1 and CDR2 sequences are KGHDR and SFDVKD. CDR3 size: 12 residues. Noted time point: pre-sensitization, week 0. As to treatment: therapeutic diphenylcyclopropenone sensitization with weekly scalp DPC. The donor pool consisted of alopecia patients aged 18 to 70 years, considered suitable for DPC.

This clonotype originated in a woman younger than 35 with alopecia areata. Some clones in this sample may be carry-over from other donors' samples. The specimen comprised whole blood, sampled in connection with sensitization to the hapten diphenylcyclopropenone (DPC). The chain is built from TRBV24-1 and TRBJ1-2; maybe TRBD1 (5 bases). The CDR3 loop is CAAGTEDYGYTF. Written as DNA, the CDR3 is TGTGCCGCCGGGACCGAAGACTATGGCTACACCTTC.